The 27 T cell receptor beta chains given below trace back to one sample, sequenced in a study of spatial heterogeneity in lung cancer. The time point here: sample taken at primary tumor resection. A single record per CDR3 protein comes from TCRdb applying MiXCR to the 5' RACE reads. In the table there are tens of thousands of distinct CDR3 sequences, about 5.8% of which are singletons. The source material was PBMCs, sampled at surgery. The receptors originated from a male donor with early-stage non-small cell lung cancer.

This clonotype was recorded many times. The gene calls are TRBV11-2 and TRBJ2-5; 9 nucleotides align to TRBD1. Losses at the gene ends were 4 bases for V and 6 bases for J; bases not matched to a gene: 9. This CDR3 is 15 amino acids long. Germline V CDR1 and CDR2: SGHAT, FQNNGV. This CDR3 is CASSSSGTGRKTQYF. The CDR3 nucleotides read TGTGCCAGCAGCTCTTCGGGGACAGGGAGGAAGACCCAGTACTTC.

In its sample, this clonotype was seen many times. Here the CDR3 DNA reads TGTGCCAGCAGCTTGGGGGGGATCTCTGACGAGCAGTACTTC. The encoded protein is CASSLGGISDEQYF. The V and J genes are TRBV5-6 and TRBJ2-7; the D gene could be TRBD1 or TRBD2 (5 bases each). From germline, CDR1 is SGHDT and CDR2 YYEEEE. This CDR3 is 14 amino acids long. V dropped 0 bases and J dropped 5 bases, with 12 bases sitting between them.

This clonotype was seen many times. In DNA, the CDR3 is TGTGCCAGCAGCTCAGCTGGGGGCGATCAGCCCCAGCATTTT. Encoded protein: CASSSAGGDQPQHF. The chain uses TRBV7-9 and TRBJ1-5; TRBD1 might be the D (6 bases). V was trimmed by 4 bases and J by 5 bases, leaving 12 bases between them. In germline, CDR1 is SEHNR, CDR2 FQNEAQ (reference sequence). This CDR3 spans 14 amino acids.

This clonotype was seen ten or more times. V usage is TRBV24-1 and J usage is TRBJ1-1; the D is unclear. The CDR3 totals 14 residues. The V end lost 4 bases, the J end lost 0 bases, and 8 bases lay between the germline ends. Germline V gives CDR1 KGHDR, CDR2 SFDVKD. The chain's CDR3 is CATSDGPMNTEAFF. CDR3 DNA sequence: TGTGCCACCAGTGACGGCCCCATGAACACTGAAGCTTTCTTT.

This clonotype counts as medium-sized. The chain has TRBV7-9 and TRBJ2-7; 7 nucleotides line up with TRBD2. The CDR3 runs 13 residues. V lost 2 bases, J lost 6 bases, and 4 bases stayed unmatched. The germline gives CDR1 SEHNR, CDR2 FQNEAQ (reference sequence). The CDR3 sequence: CASSLQRGSEQYF. DNA for the CDR3: TGTGCCAGCAGCTTACAGCGGGGAAGCGAGCAGTACTTC.

Ten or more counts support this clonotype. V gene TRBV7-9 combines with J gene TRBJ2-7; 9 nucleotides agree with TRBD2. Germline V gene lookup returns CDR1 SEHNR and CDR2 FQNEAQ (reference sequence). This CDR3 region has 16 residues. Trimming took 5 bases from V and 5 from J; bases not matched to a gene: 13. CDR3 amino acids: CASSPAGSGRSNEQYF. The CDR3 DNA reads TGTGCCAGCAGCCCCGCTGGGAGCGGGAGGTCCAACGAGCAGTACTTC.

This clonotype was counted many times. The chain has TRBV3-1 and TRBJ2-5; unclear D gene. V was trimmed by 3 bases and J by 0 bases, leaving 8 bases between them. CDR3 length: 14 residues. Per germline, CDR1 LGHDT and CDR2 YNNKEL (reference sequence). The CDR3 DNA sequence: TGTGCCAGCAGCCACCGGCTGTACCAAGAGACCCAGTACTTC. This sequence encodes CASSHRLYQETQYF.

At least ten counts were recorded for this clonotype. This rearrangement joins TRBV28 to TRBJ1-6, with a possible D match to TRBD1 (6 bases). The germline V gene has CDR1 MDHEN and CDR2 SYDVKM. The CDR3 sequence is 15 residues long. The germline V and J ends were trimmed by 3 bases and 5 bases, with 11 bases remaining between them. Written as DNA, the CDR3 is TGTGCCAGCAGTTTCATGGGGGCCGATAATTCACCCCTCCACTTT. Its protein product is CASSFMGADNSPLHF.

The rearrangement uses TRBV7-6 and TRBJ2-6, with D perhaps given as TRBD1 or TRBD2 (5 bases each). The CDR3 totals 15 residues. Germline V CDR1 and CDR2: SGHVS, FNYEAQ. Trimming took 4 bases from V and 2 from J, leaving 9 bases between them. CDR3 amino acids: CASSSMGAGANVLTF. The CDR3 nucleotides are TGTGCCAGCAGCTCAATGGGGGCTGGGGCCAACGTCCTGACTTTC.

There are many counts of this clonotype. An end of the junction does not agree with germline; a read error may underlie this. The chain employs TRBV11-2 and TRBJ2-1, with 7 bases that match TRBD1. Germline CDR1 and CDR2: SGHAT and FQNNGV. This CDR3 spans 15 amino acids. DNA for the CDR3: TGTGCCAGCAGCTTAGGACAGGGCTCCCACAATGAGCAGTTCTTC. This encodes CASSLGQGSHNEQFF.

Relative to its sample, this clonotype is medium-sized. The chain links TRBV12-3 or TRBV12-4 to TRBJ2-5, with no clear D. Trimming removed 6 bases at V and 1 base at J, with 12 bases between. The CDR3 spans 14 residues. The CDR3 DNA is TGTGCCAGCAGCCCTAGTGGGGTCCAAGAGACCCAGTACTTC. Translating gives CASSPSGVQETQYF.

This clonotype came up many times. The chain links TRBV7-2 to TRBJ2-2; TRBD2 aligns across 8 bases. The CDR3 consists of 15 residues. The trim removed 2 bases at V and 5 bases at J, leaving 4 bases unmatched. Looked up from germline, CDR1 is SGHTA and CDR2 is FQGNSA. The CDR3 sequence: CASSLLGLATGELFF. The DNA of the CDR3 is TGTGCCAGCAGCTTACTCGGACTAGCTACCGGGGAGCTGTTTTTT. The entire variable domain, with the rest obtained from reference TRBV7-2 and TRBJ2-2, is as follows: GAGVSQSPSNKVTEKGKDVELRCDPISGHTALYWYRQSLGQGLEFLIYFQGNSAPDKSGLPSDRFSAERTGGSVSTLTIQRTQQEDSAVYLCASSLLGLATGELFFGEGSRLTVL.

The V and J genes are TRBV7-9 and TRBJ2-1; 13 bases map to TRBD2. V gave up 5 bases and J gave up 0 bases; unmatched junction bases: 7. CDR1 and CDR2 (germline): SEHNR, FQNEAQ (reference sequence). The CDR3 has 18 amino acids. The CDR3 DNA reads as TGTGCCAGCAGCCTGACTAGCGGGAGGCCGAGCTCCTACAATGAGCAGTTCTTC. Protein sequence: CASSLTSGRPSSYNEQFF.

Only a few counts were recorded for this clonotype. The genes are TRBV6-4 and TRBJ2-1; D may be TRBD2 (6 bases). V was trimmed by 3 bases and J by 7 bases, leaving 19 bases between them. The CDR3 is 16 residues long. Germline V gene data show CDR1 as MRHNA and CDR2 as SNTAGT. The CDR3 reads CASSDTTSLLDNEQFF. The CDR3 nucleotides read TGTGCCAGCAGTGATACGACTAGTCTTTTGGATAATGAGCAGTTCTTC.

In this sample, this clonotype turned up many times. The chain combines TRBV2 with TRBJ1-5; D is perhaps TRBD1 (5 bases). The CDR3 sequence is 14 residues long. Between the trimmed V and J ends, which lost 8 bases and 5 bases, there was a span of 16 bases. Germline V lookup: CDR1 SNHLY, CDR2 FYNNEI. The CDR3 nucleotides read TGTGCCAGCTCGGGGGTCAGGGCCCATCAGCCCCAGCATTTT. It translates to CASSGVRAHQPQHF.

This clonotype appeared many times. The chain is built from TRBV3-2 and TRBJ2-7. TRBV3-2 is a documented pseudogene. The CDR3 runs to 13 residues. CDR3 sequence reads: CASSQPCHYEQYF. The CDR3 nucleotides are TGTGCCAGCAGCCAACCGTGCCACTACGAGCAGTACTTC.

A few counts support this clonotype. This chain links TRBV19 with TRBJ2-2; 11 positions agree with TRBD1. CDR1 LNHDA and CDR2 SQIVND come from the germline V gene (reference sequence). The CDR3 covers 16 residues. Unmatched junction bases numbered 7, after V lost 7 bases and J lost 3 bases. In nucleotides, the CDR3 is TGTGCCAGTACCCGCCAGGGACAGGGGGACACCGGGGAGCTGTTTTTT. Encoded protein: CASTRQGQGDTGELFF.

This clonotype was recorded at least ten times. The chain links TRBV6-1 to TRBJ2-5; a weak D match, TRBD2 (5 bases). The CDR3 has 16 residues. Trimming took 6 bases from V and 5 from J, leaving 22 bases between them. The germline V gene has CDR1 MNHNS and CDR2 SASEGT. This CDR3 reads CASRGYVTGLIETQYF. Here the CDR3 DNA reads TGTGCCAGCAGAGGTTACGTTACGGGATTAATTGAGACCCAGTACTTC.

This clonotype was detected many times. This rearrangement joins TRBV18 to TRBJ1-1; the match to TRBD1 covers 8 bases. Per germline, CDR1 KGHSH and CDR2 LQKENI. V gave up 3 bases and J gave up 5 bases; unmatched junction bases: 8. This CDR3 region has 15 residues. The CDR3 nucleotides read TGTGCCAGCTCACCGTCAGGGGGCGCGGGGACTGAAGCTTTCTTT. Translated, it gives CASSPSGGAGTEAFF.

Sample share makes this clonotype medium-sized. The genes are TRBV7-9 and TRBJ2-2; D is unclear. Trimming pared 2 bases from V and 6 bases from J, leaving 7 bases between. The CDR3 totals 13 residues. Germline V gene lookup returns CDR1 SEHNR and CDR2 FQNEAQ (reference sequence). This CDR3 reads CASSLQSAGELFF. The CDR3 DNA reads TGTGCCAGCAGCTTACAGAGTGCCGGGGAGCTGTTTTTT.

This clonotype showed up many times. The rearrangement links TRBV29-1 to TRBJ2-1, with D perhaps matching TRBD1 (6 bases). The length of the CDR3 is 11 residues. CDR1 SQVTM and CDR2 ANQGSEA come from the germline V gene. Trimming stripped 5 bases from V and 6 bases from J, with 8 bases between. The CDR3 is CSVRQANEQFF. The DNA for the CDR3 is TGCAGCGTTCGACAGGCCAATGAGCAGTTCTTC.

This clonotype was observed a handful of times. The V gene is TRBV7-3, the J gene TRBJ2-1; tentative D call: TRBD2 (6 bases). The CDR3 contains 17 residues. Per germline, CDR1 SGHTA and CDR2 FQGTGA. Trimming removed 2 bases at V and 6 bases at J, with 20 bases between. The CDR3 reads CASSLGFGGATGNEQFF. CDR3 nucleotides: TGTGCCAGCAGCTTAGGTTTCGGGGGAGCCACAGGCAATGAGCAGTTCTTC.

The rearrangement joins TRBV29-1 to TRBJ1-1, with 7 bases that match TRBD1. V shed 7 bases and J 1 base; nucleotides not matched to a gene: 6. CDR1 SQVTM and CDR2 ANQGSEA come from the germline V gene. The CDR3 has 13 amino acids. The CDR3 bases are TGCAGCGCTTACAGGGGCGGGAACACTGAAGCTTTCTTT. This encodes CSAYRGGNTEAFF.

This clonotype has a count of ten or more. V gene TRBV28 combines with J gene TRBJ2-3; D is undetermined. Germline V CDR1 and CDR2: MDHEN, SYDVKM. This CDR3 has 13 amino acids. Between the trimmed V and J ends, which lost 0 bases and 1 base, there was a span of 2 bases. This chain's CDR3 is CASSLWGTDTQYF. The CDR3 DNA is TGTGCCAGCAGTTTATGGGGCACAGATACGCAGTATTTT. The whole variable domain, filled in from reference TRBV28 and TRBJ2-3, reads DVKVTQSSRYLVKRTGEKVFLECVQDMDHENMFWYRQDPGLGLRLIYFSYDVKMKEKGDIPEGYSVSREKKERFSLILESASTNQTSMYLCASSLWGTDTQYFGPGTRLTVL.

The genes are TRBV20-1 and TRBJ2-3; D possibly matches TRBD1 or TRBD2 (5 bases each). Germline V gives CDR1 DFQATT, CDR2 SNEGSKA (reference sequence). This CDR3 has 14 residues. V lost 3 bases and J 3 bases, leaving 13 bases between the germline ends. The CDR3 nucleotides are TGCAGTGCTAGCGGGGACGGGGAGACAGATACGCAGTATTTT. Translated, it gives CSASGDGETDTQYF.

Ten or more counts support this clonotype. CDR3 protein: CASSHNRGELFF. The CDR3 bases are TGCGCCAGCAGCCACAACCGGGGGGAGCTGTTTTTT. V and J are TRBV4-3 and TRBJ2-2, with D unresolved. The CDR3 totals 12 residues. Germline CDR1 LGHNA, CDR2 YSLEER. The germline V and J ends were trimmed by 3 bases and 8 bases, with 7 bases remaining between them.

The J gene is TRBJ1-5, the V gene TRBV6-6; D is ambiguous. The CDR3 is 14 residues long. Germline CDR1 MNHNY, CDR2 SVGAGI (reference sequence). V lost 6 bases and J lost 0, with 9 bases in between. CDR3 coding DNA: TGTGCCAGCAGGGGTATCAATAGCAATCAGCCCCAGCATTTT. Translating gives CASRGINSNQPQHF.